The 14 T cell receptor beta chains in this list originate from one sample, sequenced in a study of human T cells and chemical hapten exposure. TCRdb reanalysed the RACE reads using MiXCR and keeps one entry per CDR3 protein. The sample has 75,000 to 100,000 distinct CDR3 sequences, 7.5% to 10% seen once. As to time point: patch test 2, 6 weeks after DPC sensitization. Treatment denoted: therapeutic diphenylcyclopropenone sensitization with weekly scalp DPC. The sequences come from whole blood, collected in connection with sensitization to the hapten diphenylcyclopropenone (DPC). The receptors derive from a woman aged 40 to 49 with alopecia areata. Some clones in this sample may be carry-over from other donors' samples.

This chain joins TRBV5-1 and TRBJ1-1, with D uncertain. V was clipped by 1 base and J by 2 bases, with 9 bases between them. The CDR3 has 14 residues. Germline assignment: CDR1 SGHRS and CDR2 YFSETQ. Here the CDR3 DNA reads TGCGCCAGCAGCTTGCTCGGGATAAACACTGAAGCTTTCTTT. It specifies CASSLLGINTEAFF.

Many counts were recorded for this clonotype. CDR3 in amino acids: CAISTVGQGNEQFF. The CDR3 DNA reads as TGTGCCATCAGTACTGTGGGCCAGGGGAATGAGCAGTTCTTC. The chain joins TRBV10-3 to TRBJ2-1; the D gene is possibly TRBD1 (6 bases). This CDR3 is built from 14 residues. Germline lookup yields CDR1 ENHRY and CDR2 SYGVKD. Trimming took off 5 bases at V and 7 bases at J, with 15 bases between the two ends.

This clonotype showed up many times. The chain carries TRBV7-9 and TRBJ2-3; 8 nucleotides align to TRBD1. CDR1 is SEHNR, CDR2 FQNEAQ, per germline (reference sequence). J lost 5 bases, V lost 5 bases, and 6 bases had no gene match. The CDR3 is 14 residues long. As DNA, the CDR3 is TGTGCCAGCAGCCCAGGGGGCGCGGTAGATACGCAGTATTTT. Protein product: CASSPGGAVDTQYF.

This clonotype has a count of ten or more. This chain uses TRBV6-5 with TRBJ2-2; 7 bases are shared with TRBD2. The CDR3 runs 17 residues. Trimming removed 6 bases from V and 2 bases from J; junction bases left unmatched: 12. From germline, CDR1 is MNHEY and CDR2 SVGAGI. Here the CDR3 reads CASSRPRSGANTGELFF. CDR3 DNA: TGTGCCAGCAGCCGACCCAGAAGCGGGGCCAACACCGGGGAGCTGTTTTTT.

This clonotype was seen ten or more times. The CDR3 here is CASSLDAGFETQYF. CDR3 sequence (DNA): TGTGCCAGCAGTTTAGATGCGGGATTCGAGACCCAGTACTTC. The chain combines TRBV12-3 or TRBV12-4 with TRBJ2-5, with D tentatively TRBD2 (6 bases). Deletions cut 1 base from V and 5 bases from J, with 11 bases between. The CDR3 spans 14 residues.

This clonotype was detected a few times. This rearrangement joins TRBV28 to TRBJ2-7, with D possibly matching TRBD2 (7 bases). Germline CDR1 reads MDHEN; CDR2 reads SYDVKM. This CDR3 is built from 14 residues. V lost 0 bases and J 6 bases, leaving 12 bases between the germline ends. The CDR3 DNA follows: TGTGCCAGCAGTTTATGGGGGGGGCAAGGCGAGCAGTACTTC. As protein: CASSLWGGQGEQYF.

This clonotype was found a few times. The chain is built from TRBV7-2 and TRBJ1-1; D gene ambiguous. Germline-derived CDR1 and CDR2 are SGHTA and FQGNSA. The V and J ends lost 2 bases and 5 bases respectively, with 15 bases between them. This CDR3 is built from 15 residues. CDR3 protein: CASSLNFRIRTEAFF. As DNA, the CDR3 is TGTGCCAGCAGCTTAAATTTTAGGATTCGGACTGAAGCTTTCTTT.

This clonotype has at least ten counts. This rearrangement joins TRBV20-1 to TRBJ2-3, with D perhaps TRBD2 (5 bases). V dropped 1 base and J dropped 2 bases, with 7 bases sitting between them. Germline CDR1 DFQATT, CDR2 SNEGSKA (reference sequence). The length of the CDR3 is 13 residues. CDR3 protein: CSARGTYTDTQYF. The CDR3 coding sequence is TGCAGTGCTAGAGGGACTTACACAGATACGCAGTATTTT.

This clonotype was seen at least ten times. V gene TRBV4-3 combines with J gene TRBJ2-7, with 14 bases aligning to TRBD2. CDR3 length equals 17 residues. The V gene's germline CDR1 is LGHNA and CDR2 YSLEER. V trimming: 4 bases; J trimming: 0 bases; junction bases outside the gene matches: 5. The DNA for the CDR3 is TGCGCCAGCAGCCGCGGACTAGCGGGAGGTTCCTCCTACGAGCAGTACTTC. As protein: CASSRGLAGGSSYEQYF.

The chain is built from TRBV4-2 and TRBJ2-1; D not certain. Looked up from germline, CDR1 is LGHNA and CDR2 is YNFKEQ. V lost 4 bases to trimming and J lost 9 bases, with 10 bases between them. The CDR3 has 12 amino acids. The CDR3 sequence is CASSPSGREQFF. CDR3 nucleotide sequence: TGTGCCAGCAGCCCTTCGGGTCGTGAGCAGTTCTTC.

In regard to this clonotype: Given a much more abundant clone one base away, this may be a read error. The rearrangement joins TRBV19 to TRBJ2-1; 9 positions agree with TRBD2. Germline V lookup: CDR1 LNHDA, CDR2 SQIVND (reference sequence). The CDR3 loop spans 16 amino acids. The CDR3, as DNA: TGTGCCAGTAGTATTGCTAGCGGGACCTCCTACAATGAGCGGTTCTTC. Amino acids: CASSIASGTSYNERFF.

V and J are TRBV7-3 and TRBJ2-1; the match to TRBD2 covers 8 bases. Germline CDR1 and CDR2: SGHTA and FQGTGA. V lost 4 bases, J lost 0 bases, and 2 bases stayed unmatched. The CDR3 sequence is 15 residues long. Here the CDR3 reads CASSWSGSSYNEQFF. In nucleotides, the CDR3 is TGTGCCAGCAGCTGGAGCGGGAGCTCCTACAATGAGCAGTTCTTC.

There are a few counts of this clonotype. The rearrangement joins TRBV24-1 to TRBJ1-6; D call uncertain. V was cut by 3 bases and J by 5 bases, with 7 bases left in between. In germline, CDR1 is KGHDR, CDR2 SFDVKD. There are 14 residues in the CDR3. CDR3 loop: CATSDNRNNSPLHF. CDR3 bases: TGTGCCACCAGTGATAACAGAAATAATTCACCCCTCCACTTT.

The chain is built from TRBV5-4 and TRBJ2-3; 7 bases agree with TRBD1. V trimming: 4 bases; J trimming: 4 bases; junction bases outside the gene matches: 6. Germline CDR1 SGHNT, CDR2 YYREEE (reference sequence). The CDR3 runs to 14 residues. The CDR3 sequence: CASSLTGEADTQYF. For the CDR3, the DNA is TGTGCCAGCAGCCTTACAGGGGAAGCAGATACGCAGTATTTT.